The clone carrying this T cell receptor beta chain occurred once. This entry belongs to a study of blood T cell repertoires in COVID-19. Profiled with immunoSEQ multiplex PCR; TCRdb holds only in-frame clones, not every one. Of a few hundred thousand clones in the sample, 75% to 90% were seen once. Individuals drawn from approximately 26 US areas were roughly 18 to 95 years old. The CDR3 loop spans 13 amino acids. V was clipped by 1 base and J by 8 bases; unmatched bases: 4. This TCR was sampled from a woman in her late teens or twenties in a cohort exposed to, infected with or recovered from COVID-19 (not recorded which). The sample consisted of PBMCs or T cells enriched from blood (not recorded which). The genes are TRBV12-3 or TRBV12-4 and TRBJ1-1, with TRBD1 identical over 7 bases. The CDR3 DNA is TGTGCCAGCAGTTTAGTCGAGGGACAGGAAGCTTTCTTT. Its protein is CASSLVEGQEAFF.